Below are 20 T cell receptor beta chains sequenced from a single sample in a study of cytomegalovirus exposure and HLA in healthy donors. Use of 60 Vbeta and 13 Jbeta primers characterized the PCR. Libraries were prepared by immunoSEQ multiplex PCR; TCRdb keeps only in-frame clonotypes and omits some of them. The sample shows more than 90,000 clones, approximately 80% of them seen only once. Sequenced material: PBMCs. The receptors were gathered from an older woman in good health and CMV-seronegative.

The CDR3 nucleotides read TGTGCCTGGAGTGTAATGGGGCGCGAATTTGGCTACACCTTC. The encoded protein is CAWSVMGREFGYTF. The chain is built from TRBV30 and TRBJ1-2; TRBD1 is a possible D gene (5 bases). Trimming cost V 0 bases and J 7 bases, with 15 bases left between them. This CDR3 is 14 amino acids long. CDR1 is GTSNPN and CDR2 is SVGIG in the germline V gene (reference sequence).

The V call is TRBV7-9, the J call TRBJ1-3; D is unresolved. Germline CDR1 and CDR2: SEHNR and FQNEAQ (reference sequence). The length of the CDR3 is 17 residues. Trimming cost V 5 bases and J 0 bases, with 17 bases left between them. The CDR3, as DNA: TGTGCCAGCAGCACACGGGGATGGTCCCACTCTGGAAACACCATATATTTT. Translated: CASSTRGWSHSGNTIYF.

CDR3 sequence reads: CASRRLAGVAHEQYF. The CDR3, as DNA: TGTGCCAGCAGAAGACTAGCGGGAGTCGCCCACGAGCAGTACTTC. The rearrangement uses TRBV6-5 and TRBJ2-7; 12 nucleotides line up with TRBD2. Germline V gene lookup returns CDR1 MNHEY and CDR2 SVGAGI. This CDR3 contains 15 residues. Trimming at V came to 6 bases and at J to 5 bases, leaving 8 bases not matched to a gene.

The count of this clone is one. The CDR3 DNA reads TGTGCCAGCAGCTTCCAGACTAGCACCGGTGGGGCCTACGAGCAGTACTTC. Encoded protein: CASSFQTSTGGAYEQYF. The chain combines TRBV5-4 with TRBJ2-7; TRBD2 matches 7 bases. J gave up 2 bases and V 2 bases, and 13 bases lay outside the gene matches. This CDR3 is 17 amino acids long. Germline values: CDR1 SGHNT, CDR2 YYREEE (reference sequence).

The chain couples TRBV4-3 to TRBJ1-1, with D uncertain. Per the germline V gene, CDR1 is LGHNA and CDR2 is YSLEER. This CDR3 spans 17 amino acids. V lost 0 bases to trimming and J lost 2 bases, with 16 bases between them. The chain's CDR3 is CASSQDSFGGLNTEAFF. The CDR3 DNA sequence: TGCGCCAGCAGCCAAGATAGTTTTGGAGGGCTCAACACTGAAGCTTTCTTT.

The chain joins TRBV5-1 to TRBJ2-5; D might be TRBD2 (6 bases). In germline, CDR1 is SGHRS, CDR2 YFSETQ. The CDR3 is made up of 17 amino acids. Trimming left V 6 bases short and J 4 bases short, with 25 bases between. The CDR3 DNA follows: TGCGCCAGCATGCTAGGCTCCTGGTTCGGGAGTATAGAGACCCAGTACTTC. Translating it yields CASMLGSWFGSIETQYF.

This clone showed up just a few times. The chain carries TRBV5-1 and TRBJ2-7, with D perhaps matching TRBD1 (6 bases). V lost 4 bases to trimming and J lost 5 bases, with 13 bases between them. The CDR3 sequence is 13 residues long. Germline V gene sequence: CDR1 SGHRS, CDR2 YFSETQ. CDR3 sequence: CASSRTGFDEQYF. CDR3 bases: TGCGCCAGCAGCCGAACAGGGTTCGACGAGCAGTACTTC.

The V call is TRBV5-1, the J call TRBJ2-1, with D possibly being TRBD2 (6 bases). There are 15 residues in the CDR3. Per the germline V gene, CDR1 is SGHRS and CDR2 is YFSETQ. Trimming took 0 bases from V and 6 from J, leaving 13 bases between them. The DNA for the CDR3 is TGCGCCAGCAGCTTGGCGGTTGCGGGGTCCAATGAGCAGTTCTTC. Protein product: CASSLAVAGSNEQFF.

This chain links TRBV25-1 with TRBJ1-4; D call uncertain. The CDR3 totals 13 residues. In germline, CDR1 is MGHDK, CDR2 SYGVNS. Trimming took 6 bases from V and 8 from J, leaving 13 bases between them. The CDR3 DNA follows: TGTGCCAGCAGCCTCGGCCGCGGCGAAAAACTGTTTTTT. Encoded protein: CASSLGRGEKLFF. The whole variable domain, remainder taken from reference TRBV25-1 and TRBJ1-4, is EADIYQTPRYLVIGTGKKITLECSQTMGHDKMYWYQQDPGMELHLIHYSYGVNSTEKGDLSSESTVSRIRTEHFPLTLESARPSHTSQYLCASSLGRGEKLFFGSGTQLSVL.

J is TRBJ1-5 and V is TRBV27; D perhaps matches TRBD1 (5 bases). Per the germline V gene, CDR1 is MNHEY and CDR2 is SMNVEV (reference sequence). This CDR3 is 15 amino acids long. V lost 4 bases, J lost 2 bases, and 12 bases lay in between. The CDR3 sequence is CASSSGGYGNQPQHF. The CDR3 DNA sequence: TGTGCCAGCAGTTCGGGGGGATACGGCAATCAGCCCCAGCATTTT.

The gene calls are TRBV19 and TRBJ2-1; D may be TRBD2 (6 bases). The CDR3 length is 13 residues. V was pared by 5 bases and J by 9 bases, with 14 bases between. CDR1 is LNHDA, CDR2 SQIVND, per germline (reference sequence). The CDR3 DNA is TGTGCCAGTAGTGGTGGAGGGAACACTGAGCAGTTCTTC. As protein: CASSGGGNTEQFF. Complete variable domain (other parts from reference TRBV19 and TRBJ2-1): DGGITQSPKYLFRKEGQNVTLSCEQNLNHDAMYWYRQDPGQGLRLIYYSQIVNDFQKGDIAEGYSVSREKKESFPLTVTSAQKNPTAFYLCASSGGGNTEQFFGPGTRLTVL.

V and J are TRBV5-1 and TRBJ1-2; D is ambiguous. Looked up from germline, CDR1 is SGHRS and CDR2 is YFSETQ. Trimming shortened V by 2 bases and J by 8 bases, and 16 bases separated the two germline ends. The CDR3 totals 14 residues. The CDR3 loop is CASSLGEGVWGYTF. In DNA, the CDR3 is TGCGCCAGCAGCTTAGGAGAGGGAGTGTGGGGCTACACCTTC.

This sequence joins TRBV7-9 and TRBJ1-1; possible D gene TRBD1, 6 bases. Trimming took 2 bases from V and 8 from J, leaving 12 bases between them. The CDR3 is 13 amino acids. Germline CDR1 is SEHNR and CDR2 is FQNEAQ (reference sequence). The CDR3 spells CASSLIEQGEAFF. The CDR3 region has the DNA TGTGCCAGCAGCTTAATCGAACAGGGAGAAGCTTTCTTT.

The rearrangement joins TRBV13 to TRBJ1-4; 9 nucleotides match TRBD1. V lost 0 bases and J lost 7; bases outside the gene matches: 3. Germline CDR1 and CDR2: PRHDT and FYEKMQ (reference sequence). The CDR3 totals 15 residues. CDR3 nucleotide sequence: TGTGCCAGCAGCTTAGGGACAGGGGGGGGTGAAAAACTGTTTTTT. Protein sequence: CASSLGTGGGEKLFF.

The chain couples TRBV6-1 to TRBJ2-1; D is perhaps TRBD1 (6 bases). Trimming stripped 4 bases from V and 7 bases from J, with 11 bases between. Germline CDR1 MNHNS, CDR2 SASEGT. This CDR3 spans 13 amino acids. CDR3 residues: CASSATGMNEQFF. CDR3 nucleotides: TGTGCCAGCAGTGCAACAGGGATGAATGAGCAGTTCTTC.

The chain has TRBV7-2 and TRBJ2-3; 10 bases are shared with TRBD2. The trim removed 5 bases at V and 0 bases at J, leaving 5 bases unmatched. This CDR3 spans 16 amino acids. CDR1 and CDR2 (germline): SGHTA, FQGNSA. CDR3 sequence (DNA): TGTGCCAGCAGCCCAGGGACTAGCGCAAGCACAGATACGCAGTATTTT. It encodes CASSPGTSASTDTQYF.

The gene calls are TRBV7-2 and TRBJ2-3; D is possibly TRBD1 (5 bases). From germline, CDR1 is SGHTA and CDR2 FQGNSA. The CDR3 has 15 amino acids. Trimming removed 0 bases from V and 2 bases from J, with 9 bases in between. CDR3 in DNA: TGTGCCAGCAGCTTAGCGGGGCAGTTCACAGATACGCAGTATTTT. This translates into CASSLAGQFTDTQYF. Full variable domain (rest looked up from reference TRBV7-2 and TRBJ2-3): GAGVSQSPSNKVTEKGKDVELRCDPISGHTALYWYRQSLGQGLEFLIYFQGNSAPDKSGLPSDRFSAERTGGSVSTLTIQRTQQEDSAVYLCASSLAGQFTDTQYFGPGTRLTVL.

The CDR3 sequence: CASSVATGGLASGNTIYF. The CDR3 bases are TGTGCCAGCAGCGTAGCTACAGGGGGCCTAGCCTCTGGAAACACCATATATTTT. The V gene is TRBV9, the J gene TRBJ1-3, with 9 bases fitting TRBD1. This CDR3 contains 18 residues. Germline V lookup: CDR1 SGDLS, CDR2 YYNGEE. V was pared by 0 bases and J by 0 bases, with 7 bases of the junction left unmatched.

This clone was picked up one time. The V gene is TRBV2, the J gene TRBJ2-7, with 7 bases aligning to TRBD2. Per germline, CDR1 SNHLY and CDR2 FYNNEI. This CDR3 has 14 residues. With V trimmed by 8 bases and J by 0 bases, 7 bases remained unmatched. CDR3 sequence reads: CASRRPGGSYEQYF. The CDR3 DNA reads TGTGCCAGCCGACGGCCGGGAGGCTCCTACGAGCAGTACTTC.

V usage is TRBV5-6 and J usage is TRBJ2-1, with 7 nucleotides matching TRBD2. Trimming at V came to 4 bases and at J to 6 bases, leaving 10 bases not matched to a gene. The CDR3 spans 15 residues. Germline-derived CDR1 and CDR2 are SGHDT and YYEEEE. CDR3 protein: CASSPYSTSSNEQFF. The CDR3 region has the DNA TGTGCCAGCAGCCCATATTCGACTAGCAGCAATGAGCAGTTCTTC.